This entry concerns a single T cell receptor (beta chain). What it binds is unknown. The sample originates from a study of OX40 agonist ivuxolimab in advanced cancers. At the level of the study: With a range of about 20 to 79, age averaged approximately 60 years, and about 83% were male. Study outcomes and limitations: Fewer expanded clones were found on average in CD4+ than in CD8+ T cells.

Germline CDR1 is SGHTA and CDR2 is FQGNSA. The CDR3 loop spans 11 amino acids. V lost 1 base to trimming and J lost 7 bases, with 2 bases between them. The repertoire was sequenced with immunoSEQ multiplex PCR; TCRdb's copy has only in-frame clones and lacks some. The sample carries approximately 80,000 clones, 91% recorded once. J is TRBJ2-1 and V is TRBV7-2; D is ambiguous. The TCR sequence derives from an adult with an advanced solid tumor such as melanoma, head and neck, liver or kidney cancer. Sample: CD4+ or CD8+ T cells sorted from blood, taken in a trial of the OX40 agonist ivuxolimab. The CDR3 DNA is TGTGCCAGCAGCTTAGGAAATGAGCAGTTCTTC. Its translation: CASSLGNEQFF.